This entry lists 9 T cell receptor beta chains sequenced from one sample in a study of T cell repertoires in cytomegalovirus infection. Each CDR3 protein is one row after TCRdb ran MiXCR on the reads. In the table there are fewer than 250,000 distinct CDR3 sequences, 10% to 15% of which are singletons. Sequenced: PBMCs. These receptors were taken from a human donor in good health (CMV status not recorded). Some clones in this sample may be carry-over from other donors' samples.

The chain recombines TRBV19 with TRBJ1-5; TRBD1 agrees at 7 bases. V shed 0 bases and J 2 bases; nucleotides not matched to a gene: 10. This CDR3 has 18 amino acids. Germline V gene lookup returns CDR1 LNHDA and CDR2 SQIVND (reference sequence). CDR3 in amino acids: CASSIDLRGHFGNQPQHF. DNA for the CDR3: TGTGCCAGTAGTATAGATCTAAGGGGGCATTTTGGCAATCAGCCCCAGCATTTT.

There are many counts of this clonotype. The chain carries TRBV6-1 and TRBJ2-5; 9 bases line up with TRBD1. The junction had 5 bases not matched to a gene; V was cut back by 4 bases and J by 5 bases. This CDR3 is built from 14 residues. Germline CDR1 and CDR2: MNHNS and SASEGT. The CDR3 DNA reads as TGTGCCAGCAGTGGGCACAGGGGGCAGGAGACCCAGTACTTC. The encoded protein is CASSGHRGQETQYF.

The V gene is TRBV6-2 or TRBV6-3, the J gene TRBJ2-7; D not certain. The V end lost 0 bases, the J end lost 3 bases, and 9 bases lay between the germline ends. The CDR3 contains 14 residues. Germline V lookup: CDR1 MNHEY, CDR2 SVGEGT. For the CDR3, the DNA is TGTGCCAGCAGTTACTCGAACAGATACTACGAGCAGTACTTC. It encodes CASSYSNRYYEQYF.

Many counts were recorded for this clonotype. The chain is built from TRBV5-1 and TRBJ2-1; D uncertain. V was trimmed by 4 bases and J by 4 bases, leaving 12 bases between them. Germline V lookup: CDR1 SGHRS, CDR2 YFSETQ. CDR3 length: 14 residues. CDR3 nucleotides: TGCGCCAGCAGCCCCCAGGTAGGGTACAATGAGCAGTTCTTC. Translating it yields CASSPQVGYNEQFF.

This clonotype was seen ten or more times. The chain carries TRBV7-6 and TRBJ1-4; TRBD1 is a possible D gene (5 bases). The V end lost 5 bases, the J end lost 4 bases, and 20 bases lay between the germline ends. The CDR3 has 17 amino acids. Germline V gives CDR1 SGHVS, CDR2 FNYEAQ. Here the CDR3 reads CASSLGVAGSGNEKLFF. The CDR3 coding sequence is TGTGCCAGCAGCCTAGGGGTCGCGGGATCCGGTAATGAAAAACTGTTTTTT.

J is TRBJ2-4 and V is TRBV20-1, with TRBD1 identical over 9 bases. Germline lookup yields CDR1 DFQATT and CDR2 SNEGSKA (reference sequence). CDR3 length: 17 residues. V was pared by 3 bases and J by 0 bases, with 9 bases of the junction left unmatched. Written as DNA, the CDR3 is TGCAGTGCTAGGGCTCCGGGACAGGGTGTAGCCAAAAACATTCAGTACTTC. Translated: CSARAPGQGVAKNIQYF.

This chain links TRBV5-6 with TRBJ2-3; possibly TRBD1 for D (6 bases). CDR3 size: 13 residues. Germline V gene lookup returns CDR1 SGHDT and CDR2 YYEEEE. V lost 2 bases and J 3 bases, leaving 7 bases between the germline ends. The CDR3 here is CASSFTGTDTQYF. CDR3 sequence (DNA): TGTGCCAGCAGCTTTACAGGGACAGATACGCAGTATTTT.

This clonotype was observed at least ten times. V gene TRBV7-7 combines with J gene TRBJ2-2, with no clear D. The CDR3 is 16 amino acids. The germline V gene has CDR1 SSHAT and CDR2 FNYEAQ (reference sequence). V lost 2 bases and J 0 bases, leaving 10 bases between the germline ends. DNA for the CDR3: TGTGCCAGCAGCTTATATCGGGTCGCGAACACCGGGGAGCTGTTTTTT. This encodes CASSLYRVANTGELFF.

This clonotype was picked up many times. The chain carries TRBV2 and TRBJ2-2, with unresolved D. The CDR3 totals 13 residues. Trimming removed 6 bases at V and 4 bases at J, with 9 bases between. CDR1 is SNHLY and CDR2 is FYNNEI in the germline V gene. DNA for the CDR3: TGTGCCAGCAGGGCAGCTTCCACCGGGGAGCTGTTTTTT. It specifies CASRAASTGELFF.